The source of this T cell receptor beta chain is a study of T cells after posttransplantation cyclophosphamide (TCRdb year 2016). Concerning the study at large: The study tracked T cell repertoire reconstitution by TRB sequencing after myeloablative bone marrow transplantation using posttransplantation cyclophosphamide as GVHD prophylaxis. Because TRA and TRB clonality correlated tightly in fewer than 10 samples, the subsequent TCR analyses were limited to TRB only. Public TRB sequences were searched against a database of over 3,600 sequences associated with responses to pathogens, tumor antigens, self-antigens and alloantigens. Blood from all 35 or so PTCy patients with 1-year posttransplant specimens was subjected to TRB sequencing. Samples from roughly 35 PTCy-treated patients, along with samples from about 17 of their related bone marrow donors, underwent antigen receptor sequencing. In 3 patients, up to about 3 additional blood samples taken between 2 and 5.2 years after transplant also underwent TRB sequencing, as did pretransplant blood from 4 patients. On the study overall, not on this receptor specifically: Across roughly 45 patients, recipient CMV seropositivity and CMV reactivation were highly associated with TRB clonality; PTCy diversity was similar to CNI/methotrexate controls. The TRB repertoires of T cells infiltrating skin or GI tract showed only limited overlap with the TRB repertoires of T cells in blood. Donor-recipient similarity was low at 1-2 months but rose over the first year, and later blood repertoires were often dominated by donor CD8+ memory clones.

Related bone marrow donors provided peripheral blood samples on the day of marrow donation. Mononuclear cells from peripheral blood and bone marrow were separated by Ficoll-Hypaque density centrifugation and then cryopreserved. TRB sequencing was run on genomic DNA with either the immunoSEQ assay at survey resolution or the hsTCRB kit. The paper's data handling went like this. The immunoSEQ software handled the initial read processing, while the LymphoSeq R package was used for the repertoire analyses. Clonality was calculated as 1 minus normalized Shannon entropy, and the Gini coefficient was also calculated for each TRB dataset. Phenotypes of unsorted samples were inferred by mapping TRB sequences from sorted subsets of the recipient or donor onto unsorted samples of the same recipient. Sourced from immuneACCESS, this table was stored by TCRdb with only in-frame sequences that have V and J called. A share of the clones is absent; for the studies checked, an unresolved V gene accounts for under half, and the remainder has no known explanation. V, J and clone size are those of that table, while D and trimming were read from the DNA. The table shows 40,000 to 55,000 clones here, with no singletons. Roughly 2.1% of the sample rests with the top ten.

The table lists this clone with many counts. Its antigen is still unknown. There are no base qualities to consult, and no much larger clone falls within one base. The source is a man aged 40-49 years in good health, CMV-negative, and a related stem cell transplant donor. The sequenced material came from PBMCs.

The CDR3 protein: CASSLGGGYNEQFF. In nucleotide form, the sequence is TGTGCCAGCAGCTTGGGCGGGGGGTACAATGAGCAGTTCTTC. The chain employs TRBV5-4 and TRBJ2-1; 8 bases in the middle match TRBD2. The CDR3 holds 14 amino acids from the cysteine to the phenylalanine. Only the CDR3 region is kept as DNA, spanning 42 bases read in frame from base 1. The germline V gene (reference sequence) supplies CDR1 SGHNT and CDR2 YYREEE. Germline trimming amounts to 0 bases on V and 4 bases on J, with 0 as the count of junction bases outside the gene matches. Outside the CDR3, residues come from the reference TRBV5-4 and TRBJ2-1 proteins, so the full variable domain is: ETGVTQSPTHLIKTRGQQVTLRCSSQSGHNTVSWYQQALGQGPQFIFQYYREEENGRGNFPPRFSGLQFPNYSSELNVNALELDDSALYLCASSLGGGYNEQFFGPGTRLTVL.